This entry lists 4 T cell receptor beta chains sequenced from one sample in a study of blood T cells in healthy people across ages. Combining a sample-barcoded 5' primer with a J-beta primer mix, a second PCR ran for about 7 to 11 cycles. TCRdb analysed the 5' RACE reads with MiXCR anew, one entry per CDR3 protein. Of 800,000 or so distinct CDR3 sequences in the sample, around 68% were seen once. The sequenced sample was blood. Receptor source: a man aged 30 to 39 in good health.

The rearrangement links TRBV30 to TRBJ1-6; D is unresolved. The CDR3 consists of 13 residues. V lost 4 bases to trimming and J lost 4 bases, with 8 bases between them. Germline V lookup: CDR1 GTSNPN, CDR2 SVGIG (reference sequence). CDR3 amino acids: CAWTAMYNSPLHF. The CDR3 DNA is TGTGCCTGGACGGCCATGTATAATTCACCCCTCCACTTT.

This clonotype appeared a few times. This rearrangement joins TRBV5-6 to TRBJ2-4; 8 bases fit TRBD1. CDR1 and CDR2 from the germline V gene are SGHDT and YYEEEE. The CDR3 has 16 residues. Trimming at V came to 3 bases and at J to 3 bases, leaving 8 bases not matched to a gene. This CDR3 is CASSWRQGIGKNIQYF. The CDR3 bases are TGTGCCAGCAGCTGGAGACAGGGGATTGGCAAAAACATTCAGTACTTC.

The chain is built from TRBV4-3 and TRBJ1-6; 7 nucleotides align to TRBD1. The CDR3 spans 13 residues. Germline lookup yields CDR1 LGHNA and CDR2 YSLEER. V shed 2 bases and J 8 bases; nucleotides not matched to a gene: 0. The CDR3: CASSQTGDSPLHF. The CDR3 DNA follows: TGCGCCAGCAGCCAAACAGGGGATTCACCCCTCCACTTT.

V gene TRBV6-1 combines with J gene TRBJ2-3; TRBD2 aligns across 9 bases. V gave up 4 bases and J gave up 2 bases; unmatched junction bases: 10. CDR1 is MNHNS and CDR2 is SASEGT in the germline V gene. CDR3 size: 17 residues. CDR3 region: CASSASGVSLYTDTQYF. CDR3 bases: TGTGCCAGCAGTGCTAGCGGGGTGTCATTGTACACAGATACGCAGTATTTT.